These T cell receptor beta chains were read from a single sample in a study of T cell changes during pregnancy in multiple sclerosis. TCRdb's table, derived via immunoSEQ multiplex PCR, lists solely in-frame clones and lacks some. The sample shows tens of thousands of clones, approximately 94% of them seen only once. The specimen comprised CD8+ T cells from peripheral blood mononuclear cells, sampled before pregnancy. The receptors were sampled from a female donor with multiple sclerosis, enrolled in a pregnancy study. Each CDR3 is given with its conserved first and last residue. A D gene is named only where the DNA matches it firmly. Expanded clones get a size class; other rows say once, few or many, or leave the size out.

.	TRBV14	18	.	TRBJ2-1	CASSQETPWRSGNNEQFF	TGTGCCAGCAGCCAAGAAACTCCTTGGCGGAGCGGTAACAATGAGCAGTTCTTC
few	TRBV7-8	13	TRBD1	TRBJ2-7	CASSLSSGGEQYF	TGTGCCAGCAGCTTAAGTTCAGGGGGCGAGCAGTACTTC
.	TRBV4-1	12	.	TRBJ2-1	CASSQTSNEQFF	TGCGCCAGCAGCCAAACGAGTAATGAGCAGTTCTTC
.	TRBV1	14	.	TRBJ2-3	CTSSQDASADTQYF	TGCACCAGCAGCCAAGATGCTAGCGCGGATACGCAGTATTTT
.	TRBV7-9	16	TRBD2	TRBJ2-7	CASSLARTSGSYEQYF	TGTGCCAGCAGCTTAGCTAGGACTAGCGGAAGTTACGAGCAGTACTTC
.	TRBV9	15	TRBD2	TRBJ2-3	CASSESGRGADTQYF	TGTGCCAGCAGCGAAAGCGGGAGAGGAGCAGATACGCAGTATTTT
.	TRBV28	15	.	TRBJ2-3	CASSPKGVLTDTQYF	TGTGCCAGCAGTCCTAAGGGGGTTTTGACAGATACGCAGTATTTT
.	TRBV4-3	15	TRBD2	TRBJ2-7	CASSPGLAGAYEQYF	TGCGCCAGCAGCCCCGGACTAGCGGGGGCCTACGAGCAGTACTTC
.	TRBV7-2	16	TRBD2	TRBJ2-3	CASSRLAVPMSDTQYF	TGTGCCAGCAGTAGACTAGCGGTCCCAATGTCAGATACGCAGTATTTT
once	TRBV2	15	TRBD2	TRBJ2-3	CASSPLAGVEYTQYF	TGTGCCAGCAGCCCACTAGCGGGAGTCGAGTATACGCAGTATTTT
.	TRBV7-9	18	.	TRBJ2-4	CASSSTFSGGGVKNIQYF	TGTGCCAGCAGCTCTACCTTTAGCGGAGGGGGGGTCAAAAACATTCAGTACTTC
.	TRBV18	14	.	TRBJ1-1	CASSPPTGNTEAFF	TGTGCCAGCTCACCACCAACAGGGAACACTGAAGCTTTCTTT
.	TRBV4-1	15	TRBD1	TRBJ1-2	CASSQAGTGDYGYTF	TGCGCCAGCAGCCAGGCCGGGACAGGGGACTATGGCTACACCTTC
.	TRBV6-5	12	.	TRBJ1-2	CASSYGGYGYTF	TGTGCCAGCAGTTACGGGGGGTATGGCTACACCTTC
.	TRBV5-6	16	.	TRBJ1-1	CASSLKPGQMNTEAFF	TGTGCCAGCAGCCTAAAGCCGGGACAAATGAACACTGAAGCTTTCTTT
.	TRBV4-1	15	.	TRBJ2-4	CASSQVSGPGNIQYF	TGCGCCAGCAGCCAAGTTAGCGGCCCCGGTAACATTCAGTACTTC
.	TRBV30	11	.	TRBJ2-7	CAWSSRYEQYF	TGTGCCTGGAGTAGCCGCTACGAGCAGTACTTC
.	TRBV2	12	.	TRBJ2-7	CASSRRVYEQYF	TGTGCCAGCAGTCGCAGGGTCTACGAGCAGTACTTC
once	TRBV4-1	17	TRBD2	TRBJ2-5	CASSQGAGGPAQETQYF	TGCGCCAGCAGCCAAGGGGCGGGAGGGCCGGCACAAGAGACCCAGTACTTC
.	TRBV5-1	19	TRBD2	TRBJ2-5	CASSLAPSGTRPKEETQYF	TGCGCCAGCAGCTTGGCCCCTAGCGGGACGCGACCGAAGGAAGAGACCCAGTACTTC
.	TRBV29-1	13	.	TRBJ2-7	CSVEGPSSYEQYF	TGCAGCGTTGAGGGCCCCAGTTCCTACGAGCAGTACTTC
.	TRBV19	15	TRBD1	TRBJ1-1	CASSMGQGAFTEAFF	TGTGCCAGTAGCATGGGACAGGGGGCATTTACTGAAGCTTTCTTT
.	TRBV7-9	13	.	TRBJ2-3	CASSSDYPDTQYF	TGTGCCAGCAGCTCGGACTATCCAGATACGCAGTATTTT
.	TRBV6-1	15	.	TRBJ1-2	CASSETVPRIYGYTF	TGTGCCAGCAGTGAGACAGTCCCGAGGATATATGGCTACACCTTC
.	TRBV5-1	13	.	TRBJ2-7	CASRNEASYEQYF	TGCGCCAGCAGGAACGAGGCCTCCTACGAGCAGTACTTC
.	TRBV19	17	TRBD1	TRBJ1-5	CASTNYAGTVENQPQHF	TGTGCCAGTACCAATTACGCCGGGACAGTCGAAAATCAGCCCCAGCATTTT
.	TRBV6-6	14	TRBD2	TRBJ2-1	CASGLAGEYNEQFF	TGTGCCAGCGGTCTAGCGGGAGAGTACAATGAGCAGTTCTTC
many	TRBV4-1	13	.	TRBJ2-3	CASSPPGADTQYF	TGCGCCAGCAGCCCCCCAGGCGCAGATACGCAGTATTTT
.	TRBV11-2	11	.	TRBJ2-7	CASSLETSQAF	TGTGCCAGCAGCTTAGAGACTAGTCAGGCGTTC
.	TRBV9	18	.	TRBJ2-2	CASSGGIQAGSNTGELFF	TGTGCCAGCAGCGGGGGGATTCAAGCGGGTTCGAACACCGGGGAGCTGTTTTTT
.	TRBV27	15	TRBD1	TRBJ2-7	CASSLGSGTAYEQYF	TGTGCCAGCAGTTTAGGCTCCGGGACAGCATACGAGCAGTACTTC
large	TRBV28	22	TRBD2	TRBJ2-5	CASSFLIQGGWTSGRPQETQYF	TGTGCCAGCAGTTTCCTGATACAGGGAGGATGGACTAGCGGGAGACCTCAAGAGACCCAGTACTTC
.	TRBV28	18	TRBD1	TRBJ2-1	CASRPDRGLRGSYNEQFF	TGTGCCAGCAGACCCGACAGGGGGCTACGGGGCTCCTACAATGAGCAGTTCTTC
.	TRBV30	15	.	TRBJ1-1	CAWSVLGGLGTEAFF	TGTGCCTGGAGTGTACTGGGGGGGCTGGGCACTGAAGCTTTCTTT
.	TRBV27	13	TRBD1	TRBJ1-2	CASRQGQFDGYTF	TGTGCCAGCAGACAGGGACAGTTCGATGGCTACACCTTC
.	TRBV4-1	14	.	TRBJ1-1	CASSPQGQGTEAFF	TGCGCCAGCAGCCCACAAGGTCAGGGCACTGAAGCTTTCTTT
.	TRBV12-5	23	TRBD2	TRBJ2-7	CASGFVPPGLAGTKRPYSYEQYF	TGTGCTAGTGGTTTTGTGCCCCCGGGACTAGCGGGGACCAAACGCCCGTACTCCTACGAGCAGTACTTC
.	TRBV2	14	TRBD1	TRBJ1-1	CASSLTGMNTEAFF	TGTGCCAGCAGCTTGACAGGGATGAACACTGAAGCTTTCTTT
.	TRBV19	14	TRBD1	TRBJ2-7	CASSKDRGGREQYF	TGTGCCAGTAGCAAAGACAGGGGCGGCCGCGAGCAGTACTTC
.	TRBV5-5	15	.	TRBJ2-5	CASSLQTGRKETQYF	TGTGCCAGCAGCCTACAGACAGGGAGGAAAGAGACCCAGTACTTC
.	TRBV27	12	TRBD1	TRBJ1-6	CASKGGGSPLHF	TGTGCCAGCAAAGGGGGCGGATCACCCCTCCACTTT
.	TRBV18	19	.	TRBJ2-1	CASSPGAGRGHSNHNEQFF	TGTGCCAGCTCACCAGGGGCGGGTCGGGGACACAGTAACCACAATGAGCAGTTCTTC
.	TRBV19	16	TRBD2	TRBJ2-1	CASSLGGLAGVNEQFF	TGTGCCAGTAGTTTAGGGGGACTAGCGGGAGTTAATGAGCAGTTCTTC
.	TRBV15	14	.	TRBJ2-3	CATREELVPDTQYF	TGTGCCACCAGAGAGGAACTAGTCCCAGATACGCAGTATTTT
.	TRBV9	15	.	TRBJ2-7	CASSAKALPGHEQYF	TGTGCCAGCAGCGCGAAAGCCCTTCCAGGGCACGAGCAGTACTTC
.	TRBV5-1	14	.	TRBJ1-2	CASSESGFRYGYTF	TGCGCCAGCAGCGAGTCAGGGTTCCGATATGGCTACACCTTC
.	TRBV6-4	14	.	TRBJ1-2	CASSEGRGSYGYTF	TGTGCCAGCAGTGAAGGCAGGGGAAGCTATGGCTACACCTTC
few	TRBV9	16	TRBD2	TRBJ2-7	CASSDRAPGGLDEQYF	TGTGCCAGCAGCGACCGGGCCCCCGGAGGACTAGACGAGCAGTACTTC
.	TRBV19	13	TRBD1	TRBJ1-5	CASSPDRLQPQHF	TGTGCCAGTAGTCCGGACAGGCTTCAGCCCCAGCATTTT
.	TRBV27	14	.	TRBJ2-7	CASSLSDTAYEQYF	TGTGCCAGCAGTTTGAGTGACACCGCCTACGAGCAGTACTTC
.	TRBV6-4	16	.	TRBJ2-6	CASSDSGGSGANVLTF	TGTGCCAGCAGTGACTCAGGGGGCTCTGGGGCCAACGTCCTGACTTTC
.	TRBV7-9	14	TRBD2	TRBJ2-7	CASSSLAGRYEQYF	TGTGCCAGCAGCTCTCTAGCGGGTCGATACGAGCAGTACTTC
once	TRBV29-1	17	.	TRBJ2-1	CSVESLESLLVFDEQFF	TGCAGCGTTGAATCACTAGAATCGTTGTTAGTTTTCGATGAGCAGTTCTTC
once	TRBV6-4	13	.	TRBJ2-7	CASVPKERHEQYF	TGTGCCAGCGTTCCGAAAGAGAGGCACGAGCAGTACTTC
.	TRBV27	14	TRBD2	TRBJ2-1	CASSPWAGVNEQFF	TGTGCCAGCAGCCCCTGGGCGGGGGTGAATGAGCAGTTCTTC
.	TRBV5-4	13	TRBD1	TRBJ2-1	CASRWTGDNEQFF	TGTGCCAGCAGATGGACAGGGGACAATGAGCAGTTCTTC
.	TRBV6-6	13	.	TRBJ2-1	CASSYPGLITQFF	TGTGCCAGCAGTTACCCGGGACTGATCACGCAGTTCTTC